The clone carrying this TCR beta chain was detected ten times or more. What it recognizes is unknown. Clones were sequenced by immunoSEQ multiplex PCR, and TCRdb holds only the in-frame ones, with some missing. Of some 120,000 clones in the sample, about 50% were seen once. The entry originates in a study of cytotoxic CD8 clonotypes in ibrutinib-treated CLL. Study outcomes and limitations: Public clonotypes were seen rarely and were contracted or stable on treatment.

Trimming shortened V by 2 bases and J by 0 bases, and 3 bases separated the two germline ends. Germline V gene data show CDR1 as GTSNPN and CDR2 as SVGIG (reference sequence). The CDR3 has 12 amino acids. This clonotype was sampled from a human donor with chronic lymphocytic leukemia. This chain connects TRBV30 to TRBJ2-3; D unresolved. The sample in question was PBMCs, obtained after 24 months of ibrutinib treatment. The CDR3: CAWSSSTDTQYF. For the CDR3, the DNA is TGTGCCTGGAGTAGTAGCACAGATACGCAGTATTTT.